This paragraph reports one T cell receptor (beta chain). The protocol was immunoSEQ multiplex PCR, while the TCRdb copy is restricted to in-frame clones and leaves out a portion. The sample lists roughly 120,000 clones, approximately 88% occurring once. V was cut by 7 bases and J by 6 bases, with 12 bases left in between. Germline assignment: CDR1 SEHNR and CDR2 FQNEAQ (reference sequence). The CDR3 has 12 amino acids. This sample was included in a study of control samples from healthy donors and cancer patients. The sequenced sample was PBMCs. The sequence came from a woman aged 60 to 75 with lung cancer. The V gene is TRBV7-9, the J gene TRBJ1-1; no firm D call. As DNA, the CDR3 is TGTGCCAGCAATGGCAGACCCCCTGAAGCTTTCTTT. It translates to CASNGRPPEAFF.